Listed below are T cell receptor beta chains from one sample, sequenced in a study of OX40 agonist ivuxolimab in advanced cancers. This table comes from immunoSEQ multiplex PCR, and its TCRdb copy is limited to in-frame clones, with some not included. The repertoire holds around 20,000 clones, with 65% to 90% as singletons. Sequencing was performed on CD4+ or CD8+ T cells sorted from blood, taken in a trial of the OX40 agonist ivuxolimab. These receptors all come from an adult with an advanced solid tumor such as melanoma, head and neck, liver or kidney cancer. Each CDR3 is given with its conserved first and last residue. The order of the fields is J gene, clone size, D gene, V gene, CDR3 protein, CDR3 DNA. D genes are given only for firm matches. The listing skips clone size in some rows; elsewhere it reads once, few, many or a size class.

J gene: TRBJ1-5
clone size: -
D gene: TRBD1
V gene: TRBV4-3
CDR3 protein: CASSQGAGGQPQHF
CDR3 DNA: TGCGCCAGCAGCCAAGGGGCAGGGGGCCAGCCCCAGCATTTT

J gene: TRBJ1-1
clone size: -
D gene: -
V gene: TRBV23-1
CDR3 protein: CASSQSGGFWTEAFF
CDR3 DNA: TGCGCCAGCAGTCAATCGGGGGGGTTTTGGACTGAAGCTTTCTTT

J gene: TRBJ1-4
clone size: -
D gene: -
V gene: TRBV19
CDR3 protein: CASTGGAGKEKLFF
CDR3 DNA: TGTGCCAGTACAGGAGGGGCCGGGAAGGAAAAACTGTTTTTT

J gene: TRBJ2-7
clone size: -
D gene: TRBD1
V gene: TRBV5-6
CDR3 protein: CASTKGTASYEQYF
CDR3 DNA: TGTGCCAGCACAAAAGGGACAGCCTCTTACGAGCAGTACTTC

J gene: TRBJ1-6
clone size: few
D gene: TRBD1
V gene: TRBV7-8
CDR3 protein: CASSTYRGGNSPLHF
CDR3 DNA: TGTGCCAGTTCAACGTACAGGGGTGGTAATTCACCCCTCCACTTT

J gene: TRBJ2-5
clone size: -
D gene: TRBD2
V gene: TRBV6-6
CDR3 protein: CASSYDRAGGGETQYF
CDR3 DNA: TGTGCCAGCAGTTACGACCGAGCGGGAGGAGGGGAGACCCAGTACTTC

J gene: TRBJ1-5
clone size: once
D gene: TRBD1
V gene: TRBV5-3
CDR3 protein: CARSYPRGEYSNQPQHF
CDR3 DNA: TGTGCCAGAAGCTACCCCAGGGGGGAATATAGCAATCAGCCCCAGCATTTT

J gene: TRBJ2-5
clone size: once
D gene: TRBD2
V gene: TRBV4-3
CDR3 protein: CASSQVFGTSGRETQYF
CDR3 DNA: TGCGCCAGCAGCCAAGTTTTCGGGACTAGCGGGAGAGAGACCCAGTACTTC

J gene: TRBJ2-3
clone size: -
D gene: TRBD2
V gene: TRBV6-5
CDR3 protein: CASSYSGGGGTDTQYF
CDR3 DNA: TGTGCCAGCAGTTACTCGGGCGGGGGGGGCACAGATACGCAGTATTTT

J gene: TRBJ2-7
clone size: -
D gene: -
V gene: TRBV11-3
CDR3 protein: CASSSEGGFEQYF
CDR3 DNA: TGTGCCAGCAGCTCAGAGGGGGGCTTCGAGCAGTACTTC

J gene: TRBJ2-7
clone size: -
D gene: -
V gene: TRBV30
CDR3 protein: CAWRTSYEQYF
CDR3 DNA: TGTGCCTGGAGGACATCCTACGAGCAGTACTTC

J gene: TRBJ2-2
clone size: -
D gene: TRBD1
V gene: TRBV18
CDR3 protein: CASSQTGTGVAGELFF
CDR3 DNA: TGTGCCAGCTCACAGACCGGGACAGGGGTCGCCGGGGAGCTGTTTTTT

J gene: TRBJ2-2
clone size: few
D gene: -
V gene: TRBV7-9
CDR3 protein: CASRRPGGELFF
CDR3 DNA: TGTGCCAGCAGACGGCCGGGCGGGGAGCTGTTTTTT

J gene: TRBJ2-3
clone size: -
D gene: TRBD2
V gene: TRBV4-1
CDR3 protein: CASSQDHLAGATDTQYF
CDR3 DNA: TGCGCCAGCAGCCAAGATCACCTAGCGGGGGCGACAGATACGCAGTATTTT

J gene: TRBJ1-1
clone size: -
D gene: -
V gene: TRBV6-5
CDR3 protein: CASTGIRNTEAFF
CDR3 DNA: TGTGCCAGTACAGGGATCCGGAACACTGAAGCTTTCTTT

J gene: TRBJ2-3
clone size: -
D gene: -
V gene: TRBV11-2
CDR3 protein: CASSLSAQAGDTQYF
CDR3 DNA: TGTGCCAGCAGCTTATCTGCCCAGGCTGGGGATACGCAGTATTTT

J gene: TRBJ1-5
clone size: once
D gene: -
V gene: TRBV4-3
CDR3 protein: CASSQEPYGENQPQHF
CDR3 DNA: TGCGCCAGCAGCCAAGAGCCGTACGGAGAAAATCAGCCCCAGCATTTT

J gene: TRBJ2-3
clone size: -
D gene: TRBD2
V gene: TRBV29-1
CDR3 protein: CSVEDYTSGGTDTQYF
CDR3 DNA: TGCAGCGTTGAAGATTATACTAGCGGGGGAACAGATACGCAGTATTTT

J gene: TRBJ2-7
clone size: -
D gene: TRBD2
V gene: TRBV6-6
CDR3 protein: CASSVLGGDSYEQYF
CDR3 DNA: TGTGCCAGCAGTGTCCTTGGGGGGGATTCCTACGAGCAGTACTTC

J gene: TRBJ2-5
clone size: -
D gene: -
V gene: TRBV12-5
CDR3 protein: CASGFGETQYF
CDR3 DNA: TGTGCTAGTGGTTTCGGTGAGACCCAGTACTTC

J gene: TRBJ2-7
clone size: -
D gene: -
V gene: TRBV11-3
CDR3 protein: CASSLVDNYEQYF
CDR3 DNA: TGTGCCAGCAGCTTAGTAGATAATTACGAGCAGTACTTC

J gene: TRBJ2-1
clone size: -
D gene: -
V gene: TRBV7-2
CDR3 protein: CASSLFKGSYNEQFF
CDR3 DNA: TGTGCCAGCAGCTTATTCAAGGGCAGTTACAATGAGCAGTTCTTC

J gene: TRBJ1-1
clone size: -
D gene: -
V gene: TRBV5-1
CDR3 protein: CASSLDGKNTEAFF
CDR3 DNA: TGCGCCAGCAGCTTGGACGGGAAGAACACTGAAGCTTTCTTT

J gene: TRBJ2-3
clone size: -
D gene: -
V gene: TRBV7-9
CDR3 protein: CASSLAVGSTDTQYF
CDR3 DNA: TGTGCCAGCAGCTTAGCAGTTGGCAGCACAGATACGCAGTATTTT

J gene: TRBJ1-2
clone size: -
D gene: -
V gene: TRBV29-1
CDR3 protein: CSVEDRAYTGYTF
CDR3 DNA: TGCAGCGTTGAAGATCGGGCGTATACTGGCTACACCTTC

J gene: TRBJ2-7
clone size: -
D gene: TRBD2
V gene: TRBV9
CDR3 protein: CASSVATSGSYYEQYF
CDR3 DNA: TGTGCCAGCAGCGTAGCTACTAGCGGGAGCTATTACGAGCAGTACTTC

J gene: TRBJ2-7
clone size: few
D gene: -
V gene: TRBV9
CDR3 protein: CASSSQGRPYEQYF
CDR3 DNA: TGTGCCAGCAGCTCACAGGGCAGACCTTACGAGCAGTACTTC

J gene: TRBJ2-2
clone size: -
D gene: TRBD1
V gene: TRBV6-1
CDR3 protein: CASSATGGRNTGELFF
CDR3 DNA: TGTGCCAGCAGTGCGACAGGGGGCAGGAACACCGGGGAGCTGTTTTTT

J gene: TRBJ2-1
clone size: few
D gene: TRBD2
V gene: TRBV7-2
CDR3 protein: CASSFWPSGNEQFF
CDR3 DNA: TGTGCCAGCAGCTTCTGGCCTAGCGGCAATGAGCAGTTCTTC

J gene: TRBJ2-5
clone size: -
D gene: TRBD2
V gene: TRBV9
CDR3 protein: CASSVGLAGGETQYF
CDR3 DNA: TGTGCCAGCAGCGTAGGGCTAGCGGGAGGAGAGACCCAGTACTTC

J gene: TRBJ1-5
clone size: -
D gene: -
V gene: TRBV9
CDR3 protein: CASSVGRGRESNQPQHF
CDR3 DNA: TGTGCCAGCAGCGTAGGTCGGGGGAGAGAAAGCAATCAGCCCCAGCATTTT

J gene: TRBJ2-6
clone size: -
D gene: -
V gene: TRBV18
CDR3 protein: CASSPGSNSGANVLTF
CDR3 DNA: TGTGCCAGCTCACCGGGCAGTAACTCTGGGGCCAACGTCCTGACTTTC

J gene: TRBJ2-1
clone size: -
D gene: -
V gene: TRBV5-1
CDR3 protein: CASSLTPAGNEQFF
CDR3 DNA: TGCGCCAGCAGCTTGACCCCGGCGGGCAATGAGCAGTTCTTC

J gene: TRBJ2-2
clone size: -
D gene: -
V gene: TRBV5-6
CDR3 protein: CASSLVGRTGELFF
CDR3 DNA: TGTGCCAGCAGCTTGGTAGGGCGGACCGGGGAGCTGTTTTTT

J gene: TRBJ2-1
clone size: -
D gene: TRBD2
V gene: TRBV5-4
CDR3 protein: CASSFPGLGGNEQFF
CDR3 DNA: TGTGCCAGCAGCTTCCCGGGACTAGGTGGCAATGAGCAGTTCTTC

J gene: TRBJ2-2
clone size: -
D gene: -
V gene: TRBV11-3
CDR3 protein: CASSLERPTGYGGELFF
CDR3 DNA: TGTGCCAGCAGCTTAGAAAGACCAACGGGGTACGGCGGGGAGCTGTTTTTT

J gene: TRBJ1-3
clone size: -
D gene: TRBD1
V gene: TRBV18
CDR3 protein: CASSSTPGGTSGNTIYF
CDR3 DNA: TGTGCCAGCTCATCTACTCCAGGGGGTACATCTGGAAACACCATATATTTT

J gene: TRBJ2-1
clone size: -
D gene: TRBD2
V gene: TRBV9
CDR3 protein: CASSLAGGTVGQFF
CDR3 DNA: TGTGCCAGCTCCCTAGCGGGAGGGACAGTAGGGCAGTTCTTC

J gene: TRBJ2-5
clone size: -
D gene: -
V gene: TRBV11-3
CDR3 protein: CASSLESQETQYF
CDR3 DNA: TGTGCCAGCAGCTTAGAGTCCCAAGAGACCCAGTACTTC

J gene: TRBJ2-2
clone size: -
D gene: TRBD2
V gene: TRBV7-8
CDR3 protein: CASSLAFGRGTGELFF
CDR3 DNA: TGTGCCAGCAGCTTAGCGTTCGGGAGGGGTACCGGGGAGCTGTTTTTT

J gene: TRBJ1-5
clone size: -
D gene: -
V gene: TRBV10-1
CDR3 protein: CASILVRGFWSQHF
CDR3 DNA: TGCGCCAGCATTCTTGTCAGGGGTTTCTGGTCCCAGCATTTT

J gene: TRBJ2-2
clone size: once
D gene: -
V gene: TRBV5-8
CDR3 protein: CASSLTSGPGELFF
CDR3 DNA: TGTGCCAGCAGCTTGACCTCGGGGCCCGGGGAGCTGTTTTTT

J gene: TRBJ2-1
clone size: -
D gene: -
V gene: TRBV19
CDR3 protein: CASSIGPRGSSYNEQFF
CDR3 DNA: TGTGCCAGTAGTATAGGCCCCCGGGGGTCCTCCTACAATGAGCAGTTCTTC

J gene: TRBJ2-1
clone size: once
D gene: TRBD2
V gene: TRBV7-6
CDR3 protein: CASSLRVLGLAEVSYNEQFF
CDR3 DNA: TGTGCCAGCAGCTTAAGGGTTTTGGGACTAGCGGAAGTCTCCTACAATGAGCAGTTCTTC

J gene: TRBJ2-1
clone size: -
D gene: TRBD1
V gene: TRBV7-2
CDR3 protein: CASSLDSPGQGQFF
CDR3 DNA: TGTGCCAGCAGCTTAGATTCCCCGGGACAGGGTCAATTCTTC

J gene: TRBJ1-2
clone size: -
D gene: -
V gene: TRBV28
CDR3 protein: CASRGGRADGYTF
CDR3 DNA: TGTGCCAGCAGGGGAGGCAGGGCTGATGGCTACACCTTC

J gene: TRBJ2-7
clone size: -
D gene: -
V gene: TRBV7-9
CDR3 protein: CASSPPSSKSYEQYF
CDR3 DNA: TGTGCCAGCAGCCCACCCTCCTCAAAATCCTACGAGCAGTACTTC

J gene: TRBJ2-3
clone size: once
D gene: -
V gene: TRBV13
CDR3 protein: CASSSLGRGTDTQYF
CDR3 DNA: TGTGCCAGCAGCTCCCTGGGGCGAGGTACAGATACGCAGTATTTT

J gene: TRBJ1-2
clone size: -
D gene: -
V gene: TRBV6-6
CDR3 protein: CASSPEGNYGYTF
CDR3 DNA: TGTGCCAGCAGCCCGGAGGGAAACTATGGCTACACCTTC

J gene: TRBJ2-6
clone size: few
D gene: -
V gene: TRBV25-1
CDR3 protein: CASSTRLFQGSGANVLTF
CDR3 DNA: TGTGCCAGCAGTACCCGCCTTTTCCAGGGCTCTGGGGCCAACGTCCTGACTTTC

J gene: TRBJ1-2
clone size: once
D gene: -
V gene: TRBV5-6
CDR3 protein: CASSLEAGLYGYTF
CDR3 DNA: TGTGCCAGCAGCTTGGAGGCGGGCCTCTATGGCTACACCTTC

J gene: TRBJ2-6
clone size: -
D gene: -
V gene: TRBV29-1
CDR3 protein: CSVVPASGANVLTF
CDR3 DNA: TGCAGCGTTGTCCCGGCATCTGGGGCCAACGTCCTGACTTTC

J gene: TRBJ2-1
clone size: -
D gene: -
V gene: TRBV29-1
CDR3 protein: CSVGPGNEQFF
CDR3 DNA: TGCAGCGTTGGGCCCGGGAATGAGCAGTTCTTC

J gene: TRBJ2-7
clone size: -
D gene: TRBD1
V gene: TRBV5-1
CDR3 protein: CASSLTGDRVHEQYF
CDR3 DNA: TGCGCCAGCAGCTTGACGGGTGACAGGGTCCACGAGCAGTACTTC

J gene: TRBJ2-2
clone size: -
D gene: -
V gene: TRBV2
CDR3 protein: CAIRSGPTGELFF
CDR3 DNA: TGTGCCATTCGATCAGGCCCGACCGGGGAGCTGTTTTTT

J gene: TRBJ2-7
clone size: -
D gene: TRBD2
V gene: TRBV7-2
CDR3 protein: CASSLELAGEQYF
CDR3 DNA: TGTGCCAGCAGCTTAGAGCTAGCGGGGGAGCAGTACTTC